Below are 27 T cell receptor beta chains sequenced from a single sample in a study of blood T cells in healthy people across ages. The second PCR ran roughly 7 to 11 cycles with a sample-barcoded 5' primer and J-beta primers. TCRdb re-derived calls from the 5' RACE reads in MiXCR, one entry per CDR3 protein. The sample lists a few hundred thousand distinct CDR3 sequences; about 27% were seen once. The same data also went into a second study, on T cells of mothers and their children.

Sequencing input: blood. The source is a boy between 2 and 10 years old in good health.

This clonotype was observed at least ten times. This chain connects TRBV12-3 or TRBV12-4 to TRBJ1-2, with unresolved D. This CDR3 comprises 14 residues. The V end was cut by 7 bases, the J end by 8 bases, with 20 bases between. In DNA form, the CDR3 reads TGTGCCAGCAACCCGGGCCAAGGACTCAGGGGCTACACCTTC. The encoded protein is CASNPGQGLRGYTF.

The rearrangement links TRBV25-1 to TRBJ2-7; D ambiguous. Per the germline V gene, CDR1 is MGHDK and CDR2 is SYGVNS. V lost 0 bases, J lost 2 bases, and 5 bases lay in between. The CDR3 runs 13 residues. CDR3 DNA sequence: TGTGCCAGCAGTGAATATGCGACCTACGAGCAGTACTTC. Protein: CASSEYATYEQYF.

V gene TRBV7-2 combines with J gene TRBJ2-1, with D possibly matching TRBD1 (6 bases). The J call is doubtful: the DNA matches TRBJ2-7 better. CDR3 length: 14 amino acids. The germline V gene encodes CDR1 SGHTA and CDR2 FQGNSA. The CDR3 loop is CASSLGQGNWEQYF. For the CDR3, the DNA is TGTGCCAGCAGCTTAGGGCAGGGGAACTGGGAGCAGTACTTC.

This chain uses TRBV2 with TRBJ2-1; 8 nucleotides align to TRBD1. The J call may be wrong; the DNA end is better matched by TRBJ2-7. The germline CDR1 and CDR2 sequences are SNHLY and FYNNEI. This CDR3 is built from 19 residues. CDR3 DNA sequence: TGTGCCAGCAGTGAAGCTAATTCCTGGGAGGACAGGGACCCCTACGAGCAGTACTTC. The encoded protein is CASSEANSWEDRDPYEQYF.

This clonotype has a count of ten or more. This rearrangement joins TRBV24-1 to TRBJ2-5; D gene unclear. Trimming pared 3 bases from V and 4 bases from J, leaving 8 bases between. The germline V gene has CDR1 KGHDR and CDR2 SFDVKD. The CDR3 runs 13 residues. The CDR3: CATSDPAGETQYF. In DNA, the CDR3 is TGTGCCACCAGTGATCCTGCAGGAGAGACCCAGTACTTC.

This clonotype has just a few counts. In DNA, the CDR3 is TGTGCCAGCAGCTTAGGCGGCGGGACGAACACCGGGGAGCTGTTTTTT. Encoded protein: CASSLGGGTNTGELFF. The V gene is TRBV7-9, the J gene TRBJ2-2, with D tentatively TRBD2 (6 bases). Trimming removed 1 base from V and 0 bases from J, with 9 bases in between. The CDR3 is 16 amino acids. Germline lookup yields CDR1 SEHNR and CDR2 FQNEAQ (reference sequence).

This clonotype was detected a few times. This rearrangement joins TRBV28 to TRBJ1-2; D unresolved. Trimming shortened V by 6 bases and J by 2 bases, and 16 bases separated the two germline ends. The CDR3 contains 15 residues. Germline loops: CDR1 MDHEN, CDR2 SYDVKM. CDR3 in amino acids: CASRLGGGQNYGYTF. The CDR3 DNA reads TGTGCCAGCAGGCTAGGCGGAGGCCAGAACTATGGCTACACCTTC.

This clonotype was seen only a few times. This rearrangement joins TRBV4-3 to TRBJ2-5; D may be TRBD1 or TRBD2 (5 bases each). The V and J ends lost 4 bases and 11 bases respectively, with 20 bases between them. CDR1 is LGHNA, CDR2 YSLEER, per germline. This CDR3 has 14 amino acids. Here the CDR3 DNA reads TGCGCCAGCAGCCGGGGTGGGAATCGAGGGGAGCAGTACTTC. Its protein product is CASSRGGNRGEQYF.

This rearrangement joins TRBV20-1 to TRBJ1-4; weak D call: TRBD1 (6 bases). With 3 bases removed from V and 5 bases from J, the gap between germline ends came to 16 bases. CDR3 length equals 15 residues. Germline CDR1 DFQATT, CDR2 SNEGSKA (reference sequence). The CDR3 loop reads CSASQGTQTNEKLFF. The DNA of the CDR3 is TGCAGTGCTAGCCAGGGGACACAGACAAATGAAAAACTGTTTTTT.

This clonotype was seen ten or more times. One junction end disagrees with the germline gene, perhaps due to a read error. This CDR3 is CASSSGGNEQFF. CDR3 bases: TGTGCCAGCAGTAGCGGGGGCAATGAGCAGTTCTTC. V gene TRBV19 combines with J gene TRBJ2-1; 9 bases are shared with TRBD2. The CDR3 covers 12 residues. Germline assignment: CDR1 LNHDA and CDR2 SQIVND (reference sequence).

In DNA form, the CDR3 reads TGCAGTGCCCTTGGACATAGCAATCAGCCCCAGCATTTT. Protein: CSALGHSNQPQHF. J is TRBJ1-5 and V is TRBV20-1; D possibly corresponds to TRBD1 (5 bases). The CDR3 loop spans 13 amino acids. Germline V lookup: CDR1 DFQATT, CDR2 SNEGSKA (reference sequence). Between the trimmed V and J ends, which lost 6 bases and 0 bases, there was a span of 9 bases.

This clonotype came up a few times. V and J are TRBV6-1 and TRBJ2-4; 8 bases align to TRBD1. J gave up 8 bases and V 5 bases, and 8 bases lay outside the gene matches. Germline CDR1 is MNHNS and CDR2 is SASEGT. The CDR3 is 14 residues long. CDR3 sequence (DNA): TGTGCCAGCAGTCTCCGACAGGGGCAAGACATTCAGTACTTC. It yields the protein CASSLRQGQDIQYF.

The chain uses TRBV5-1 and TRBJ2-5, with TRBD2 matching over 11 bases. The V segment lost 3 bases and the J segment 7 bases; nucleotides outside the gene matches: 11. CDR1 SGHRS and CDR2 YFSETQ come from the germline V gene. The CDR3 runs to 16 residues. CDR3 nucleotides: TGCGCCAGCAGCTGGGCCTATAGCGGGAGGGCCGGGACCCAGTACTTC. Its translation is CASSWAYSGRAGTQYF.

The chain joins TRBV7-6 to TRBJ2-3; no reliable D call. Germline assignment: CDR1 SGHVS and CDR2 FNYEAQ. Trimming shortened V by 2 bases and J by 1 base, and 13 bases separated the two germline ends. The CDR3 spans 16 residues. CDR3 loop: CASSLLQERGTDTQYF. The CDR3 coding sequence is TGTGCCAGCAGCTTACTTCAGGAACGGGGCACAGATACGCAGTATTTT.

This sequence joins TRBV7-9 and TRBJ2-1; D might be TRBD1 or TRBD2, each matching 6 bases. V lost 5 bases to trimming and J lost 6 bases, with 14 bases between them. This CDR3 has 14 amino acids. Germline values: CDR1 SEHNR, CDR2 FQNEAQ (reference sequence). The chain's CDR3 is CASSASVQGNEQFF. Here the CDR3 DNA reads TGTGCCAGCAGCGCTAGCGTACAGGGCAATGAGCAGTTCTTC.

J is TRBJ2-1 and V is TRBV10-3; 10 nucleotides align to TRBD2. The CDR3 spans 11 residues. V dropped 4 bases and J dropped 15; count of bases not matched to a gene: 3. Germline values: CDR1 ENHRY, CDR2 SYGVKD. The CDR3 sequence is CAISGGTSAFF. The DNA for the CDR3 is TGTGCCATCAGTGGCGGGACTAGCGCGTTCTTC.

The chain recombines TRBV5-4 with TRBJ2-5; 8 positions agree with TRBD1. Trimming cost V 7 bases and J 0 bases; bases outside gene matches: 5. CDR3 length: 14 amino acids. CDR1 SGHNT and CDR2 YYREEE come from the germline V gene (reference sequence). The CDR3 DNA is TGTGCCAGCGGTGACAGGGGCAACCAAGAGACCCAGTACTTC. Protein: CASGDRGNQETQYF.

This clonotype was observed a handful of times. Relative to the germline gene, one junction end is altered; a read error may explain this. The chain joins TRBV7-7 to TRBJ1-6; D gene uncertain. Germline-derived CDR1 and CDR2 are SSHAT and FNYEAQ (reference sequence). This CDR3 is built from 14 residues. The CDR3 is CASSTNDGNSPLHF. In nucleotides, the CDR3 is TGTGCTAGCAGCACTAACGACGGAAATTCACCCCTCCACTTT.

This chain joins TRBV7-9 and TRBJ2-5; no clear D gene. Trimming pared 1 base from V and 3 bases from J, leaving 12 bases between. This CDR3 region has 15 residues. The germline V gene has CDR1 SEHNR and CDR2 FQNEAQ (reference sequence). The CDR3 sequence: CASSLGFFVEETQYF. In DNA, the CDR3 is TGTGCCAGCAGCTTAGGGTTCTTTGTGGAAGAGACCCAGTACTTC.

This clonotype has only a few counts. J is TRBJ2-5 and V is TRBV14; D unresolved. The V end was cut by 3 bases, the J end by 3 bases, with 14 bases between. Per the germline V gene, CDR1 is SGHDN and CDR2 is FVKESK. The CDR3 runs 15 residues. CDR3 sequence reads: CASSQRFRTKETQYF. In DNA, the CDR3 is TGTGCCAGCAGCCAGAGGTTCAGAACGAAAGAGACCCAGTACTTC.

A few counts support this clonotype. The gene calls are TRBV2 and TRBJ2-1; 11 bases align to TRBD2. In germline, CDR1 is SNHLY, CDR2 FYNNEI. J gave up 6 bases and V 11 bases, and 9 bases lay outside the gene matches. This CDR3 region has 14 residues. The CDR3 is CAAQLAGVGNEQFF. In nucleotides, the CDR3 is TGTGCCGCCCAACTAGCGGGAGTCGGCAATGAGCAGTTCTTC.

J is TRBJ1-1 and V is TRBV12-5, with D perhaps matching TRBD1 (5 bases). Germline-derived CDR1 and CDR2 are LGHNT and FRNRAP. Trimming left V 3 bases short and J 0 bases short, with 11 bases between. The CDR3 runs 15 residues. In DNA form, the CDR3 reads TGTGCTAGTGGTTTCGTTACAGGCTTGAACACTGAAGCTTTCTTT. This encodes CASGFVTGLNTEAFF.

This chain connects TRBV3-1 to TRBJ2-5; D unresolved. This CDR3 comprises 11 residues. Germline V gene data show CDR1 as LGHDT and CDR2 as YNNKEL (reference sequence). Trimming cost V 1 base and J 11 bases, with 8 bases left between them. As DNA, the CDR3 is TGTGCCAGCAGCCAAGCGGAAGAGCAGTACTTC. Protein product: CASSQAEEQYF.

This clonotype turned up a few times. Here the CDR3 reads CASSLTVNYGYTF. The CDR3 DNA follows: TGTGCCAGCAGCCTGACGGTCAACTATGGCTACACCTTC. The chain employs TRBV12-3 or TRBV12-4 and TRBJ1-2; no reliable D call. This CDR3 region has 13 residues. V lost 6 bases, J lost 2 bases, and 10 bases lay in between.

Only a few counts were recorded for this clonotype. J is TRBJ2-7 and V is TRBV20-1, with 11 bases identical to TRBD2. The CDR3 covers 17 residues. Germline trimming cut 1 base from V and 2 bases from J; bases unmatched to any gene: 10. Per the germline V gene, CDR1 is DFQATT and CDR2 is SNEGSKA (reference sequence). CDR3 sequence: CSARVRRFSGGAYEQYF. For the CDR3, the DNA is TGCAGTGCTAGAGTTAGACGCTTTAGCGGGGGGGCCTACGAGCAGTACTTC.

This clonotype was picked up a small number of times. The J gene is TRBJ2-1, the V gene TRBV7-2; the match to TRBD1 covers 9 bases. The CDR3 runs 15 residues. The V and J ends lost 4 bases and 4 bases, in that order; junction bases with no gene match: 5. The V gene's germline CDR1 is SGHTA and CDR2 FQGNSA. The CDR3 sequence is CASSSDRGFYNEQFF. CDR3 nucleotides: TGTGCCAGCAGCTCCGACAGGGGGTTTTACAATGAGCAGTTCTTC.

This clonotype was recorded a few times. The rearrangement links TRBV3-1 to TRBJ2-5, with 10 bases aligning to TRBD2. V gave up 0 bases and J gave up 5 bases; unmatched junction bases: 6. CDR1 is LGHDT, CDR2 YNNKEL, per germline (reference sequence). CDR3 size: 16 residues. Here the CDR3 DNA reads TGTGCCAGCAGCCAAGAGCCGCTAGCGGGGGCGGAGACCCAGTACTTC. Its translation: CASSQEPLAGAETQYF.